The TCR beta chain described here comes from a study of CD8+ T cells in alopecia areata. The treatment here: oral pan-JAK inhibitor, 5-10 mg twice daily. The researchers isolated CD4+ and CD8+ T cells from PBMCs by sorting. With regard to this clone: Its specificity is not known.

CDR1 and CDR2 from the germline V gene are SGHTA and FQGNSA. V gave up 3 bases and J gave up 4 bases, with 16 bases separating them. CDR3 length: 15 residues. Study-level points and caveats: Scalp clonality and expanded CD8+ clones among the top 100 were significantly decreased by tofacitinib.

Isolated RNA was reverse transcribed into cDNA used as the sequencing template. Libraries were prepared by immunoSEQ multiplex PCR; TCRdb keeps only in-frame clonotypes and omits some of them. The data show more than 110,000 clones, around four fifths seen once. The sample in question was CD8+ T cells sorted from blood, obtained at week 4, from a patient treated with tofacitinib. This clonotype originated in a human donor with alopecia areata. V usage is TRBV7-2 and J usage is TRBJ2-7, with TRBD2 as a possible D gene (6 bases). In DNA, the CDR3 is TGTGCCAGCAGCTTCTATGGGAGCGGGCCGTACGAGCAGTACTTC. Translated: CASSFYGSGPYEQYF.